A selection of T cell receptor beta chains follows, all from one sample in a study of cytomegalovirus exposure and HLA in healthy donors. Method: immunoSEQ multiplex PCR; TCRdb's copy keeps in-frame clones and lacks some. The data show around 90,000 clones, around 77% seen once. The sequenced sample consisted of PBMCs. Every receptor here comes from a man younger than 45 in good health and CMV-seronegative. CDR3s include the opening cysteine and the closing phenylalanine or tryptophan. The order of the fields is V gene, CDR3 length, clone size, J gene, D gene, CDR3 DNA, CDR3 protein. The D gene is left open where the match is weak. Only part of the rows carry a size: once, few, many, or a class if the clone is expanded.

V: TRBV19; length: 15; size: -; J: TRBJ2-3; D: TRBD1; DNA: TGTGCCAGTAGTATATGGGACAGTAGCACAGATACGCAGTATTTT; CDR3: CASSIWDSSTDTQYF
V: TRBV5-1; length: 14; size: -; J: TRBJ2-1; D: TRBD1; DNA: TGCGCCAGCAGCTTGGAGGGACAGTACAATGAGCAGTTCTTC; CDR3: CASSLEGQYNEQFF
V: TRBV4-1; length: 17; size: -; J: TRBJ2-7; D: TRBD2; DNA: TGCGCCAGCAGCCATCTGGGGGGGAGCGCCTTCTCCTACGAGCAGTACTTC; CDR3: CASSHLGGSAFSYEQYF
V: TRBV11-1; length: 14; size: -; J: TRBJ2-1; D: -; DNA: TGTGCCAGCAGGGAGGACAGCTCCTACAATGAGCAGTTCTTC; CDR3: CASREDSSYNEQFF
V: TRBV4-2; length: 14; size: once; J: TRBJ2-1; D: TRBD1; DNA: TGTGCCAGCAGCCTGGACAGGGCCTACAATGAGCAGTTCTTC; CDR3: CASSLDRAYNEQFF
V: TRBV4-2; length: 15; size: once; J: TRBJ2-3; D: TRBD1; DNA: TGTGCCAGCAGCCGAGGGACAGGGGGCCCAGATACGCAGTATTTT; CDR3: CASSRGTGGPDTQYF
V: TRBV30; length: 17; size: -; J: TRBJ1-1; D: -; DNA: TGTGCCTGGAGCAAAGGGGCCCACAGGCGGGGACACACTGAAGCTTTCTTT; CDR3: CAWSKGAHRRGHTEAFF
V: TRBV6-1; length: 16; size: -; J: TRBJ1-5; D: -; DNA: TGTGCCAGCAGTGAAGATGGAGGGAAGGGCAATCAGCCCCAGCATTTT; CDR3: CASSEDGGKGNQPQHF
V: TRBV6-5; length: 14; size: few; J: TRBJ2-1; D: -; DNA: TGTGCCAGCAGTTATGGAGGGGTGGCCAATGAGCAGTTCTTC; CDR3: CASSYGGVANEQFF
V: TRBV27; length: 16; size: -; J: TRBJ2-3; D: TRBD1; DNA: TGTGCCAGCAGTCCTATTGCAGGGGGCTGGAAGGATACGCAGTATTTT; CDR3: CASSPIAGGWKDTQYF
V: TRBV7-9; length: 14; size: -; J: TRBJ2-7; D: -; DNA: TGTGCCAGCAGCTTAGGCTTGAGTACGGACGAGCAGTACTTC; CDR3: CASSLGLSTDEQYF
V: TRBV7-3; length: 14; size: once; J: TRBJ2-1; D: TRBD2; DNA: TGTGCCAGCAGCCTCAGCGGGGGGGTCAATGAGCAGTTCTTC; CDR3: CASSLSGGVNEQFF
V: TRBV28; length: 16; size: -; J: TRBJ1-2; D: TRBD1; DNA: TGTGCCAGCAGTTTACATGGACAGGGTATGGGCTATGGCTACACCTTC; CDR3: CASSLHGQGMGYGYTF
V: TRBV6-1; length: 14; size: -; J: TRBJ2-7; D: TRBD2; DNA: TGTGCCAGCAGTGCCGGGACTAGGTCCTACGAGCAGTACTTC; CDR3: CASSAGTRSYEQYF
V: TRBV10-3; length: 17; size: -; J: TRBJ2-7; D: TRBD2; DNA: TGTGCCATCAGCCTTGCCGGGGGGTATAGCAGCACCTACGAGCAGTACTTC; CDR3: CAISLAGGYSSTYEQYF
V: TRBV6-5; length: 15; size: once; J: TRBJ2-7; D: -; DNA: TGTGCCAGCAGTAAAGGGGAGGCTAGTCGGTACGAGCAGTACTTC; CDR3: CASSKGEASRYEQYF
V: TRBV7-3; length: 13; size: once; J: TRBJ1-1; D: -; DNA: TGTGCCAGCAAGCGGCAGACGAACACTGAAGCTTTCTTT; CDR3: CASKRQTNTEAFF
V: TRBV27; length: 13; size: once; J: TRBJ2-7; D: TRBD2; DNA: TGTGCCAGCAGTTTGCCCGGGGGGGGCAAGCAGTACTTC; CDR3: CASSLPGGGKQYF
V: TRBV7-9; length: 17; size: -; J: TRBJ2-6; D: TRBD2; DNA: TGTGCCAGCAGCTCCCCCAGGGAGGGGTCTGGGGCCAACGTCCTGACTTTC; CDR3: CASSSPREGSGANVLTF
V: TRBV10-2; length: 14; size: -; J: TRBJ2-7; D: TRBD2; DNA: TGCGCCACCGGGGGAGGGAGGGAGGTGAACGAGCAGTACTTC; CDR3: CATGGGREVNEQYF
V: TRBV5-1; length: 16; size: -; J: TRBJ2-1; D: TRBD1; DNA: TGCGCCAGCAGCGCTCCGGGACAGGGGAAATACAATGAGCAGTTCTTC; CDR3: CASSAPGQGKYNEQFF
V: TRBV4-1; length: 13; size: -; J: TRBJ1-2; D: TRBD1; DNA: TGCGCCAGCCGAACTACAGGGGCGGCTGGCTACACCTTC; CDR3: CASRTTGAAGYTF
V: TRBV5-6; length: 11; size: -; J: TRBJ2-1; D: TRBD2; DNA: TGTGCCAGCAGCTCCGGACTAGGCCAGTTCTTC; CDR3: CASSSGLGQFF
V: TRBV5-1; length: 13; size: -; J: TRBJ2-7; D: -; DNA: TGCGCCAGCAGCTTGTCTGACGGGTACGAGCAGTACTTC; CDR3: CASSLSDGYEQYF
V: TRBV29-1; length: 15; size: -; J: TRBJ2-5; D: -; DNA: TGCAGCGTAGTCGGACCTGCGGGGTCCCAAGAGACCCAGTACTTC; CDR3: CSVVGPAGSQETQYF
V: TRBV19; length: 14; size: -; J: TRBJ2-1; D: TRBD2; DNA: TGTGCCAGTAGCCCGGGGAGGGGTACAAGAGAGCAGTTCTTC; CDR3: CASSPGRGTREQFF
V: TRBV6-5; length: 13; size: -; J: TRBJ1-2; D: -; DNA: TGTGCCAGCAGTTACTCCGAACAATATGGCTACACCTTC; CDR3: CASSYSEQYGYTF